What follows describes a single TCR beta chain. These data originate in a study of T cell responses to AZD1222 COVID-19 vaccine. There are 14 residues in the CDR3. In germline, CDR1 is SGHNT, CDR2 YENEEA. Germline trimming cut 5 bases from V and 7 bases from J; bases unmatched to any gene: 6. Clones were sequenced by immunoSEQ multiplex PCR, and TCRdb holds only the in-frame ones, with some missing. The table lists some 180,000 clones, approximately 92% of them singletons. The V gene is TRBV11-3, the J gene TRBJ2-2; TRBD2 aligns across 8 bases. Here the sequenced sample was peripheral blood, taken on day 0 of AZD1222 vaccination. The sequence was obtained from an adult in good health. The CDR3 loop is CASSLVREGGELFF. The CDR3 DNA follows: TGTGCCAGCAGCCTAGTCCGGGAGGGCGGGGAGCTGTTTTTT.